Included here is one T cell receptor beta chain sequence, with context. The specificity of this receptor is unknown. No qualities accompany the bases; no much larger clone lies one base away. The library was built by means of the immunoSEQ multiplex PCR assay. For TCR sequencing, RNA was extracted from every sample and reverse transcribed into cDNA to serve as template. First-strand cDNA was synthesized using SuperScript III with a 2:1 mix of oligo-dT and random hexamers. Amplification bias was assessed with a synthetic immune receptor repertoire, and residual bias was removed computationally. As for the authors' bioinformatics: Raw reads were preprocessed for error removal, and CDR3 was defined according to IMGT conventions as running from the conserved cysteine to phenylalanine. Clonality was computed by normalizing Shannon entropy by log2 of the number of productive unique TCRs and subtracting the result from 1. Whether each scalp clone was CD4 or CD8 was inferred by checking scalp TCRbeta sequences against the CD4 and CD8 repertoires from sorted blood. Here the immuneACCESS table is served through TCRdb, limited to in-frame sequences with V and J called. Missing clones are a known gap in these copies; in checked studies unresolved V genes cover under half, and the rest lacks a known reason. The V and J calls and clone size are taken from that table; D and trimming were inferred from the DNA. The sample table lists 210,000 or so clones, more than 60% of them with a count of one. About 1.2% of the sample comes from the top ten.

From the cysteine through the phenylalanine, the CDR3 covers 14 amino acids. Only CDR3 DNA remains: 42 bases, in frame from the first base. The germline V gene (reference sequence) provides CDR1 GTSNPN and CDR2 SVGIG. V was cut back by 1 base and J by 0 bases, leaving a gap of 7 bases between them. Reading the label with the study, this specimen's treatment or condition is: oral pan-JAK inhibitor, 5-10 mg twice daily. Lesional scalp punch biopsies and peripheral blood were obtained from alopecia areata patients. PBMCs were separated by density centrifugation and stained for CD3, CD4 and CD8, after which CD4+ and CD8+ T cells were sorted on a FACSAria. This sample is drawn from a study of CD8+ T cells in alopecia areata (dated by TCRdb to the late 2010s). Describing the broader study: The treated patients took part in an open-label pilot trial in which moderate-to-severe alopecia areata was treated with oral tofacitinib at 5 to 10 mg twice daily. Patients stayed on tofacitinib for 6 to 18 months and then had 6 months of follow-up off drug so that delayed response and recurrence could be assessed. Disease severity in treated patients was measured with the SALT score, which quantifies the percentage of affected scalp surface area. The study used high-throughput TCRbeta sequencing to examine T cell clonal expansion in alopecia areata, in both the C3H/HeJ mouse model and human patients. On the human side, TCRbeta sequencing was run on scalp tissue and on sorted CD4+ and CD8+ peripheral blood T cells from healthy controls and from alopecia areata patients with either patchy or totalis/universalis disease. Patients on tofacitinib were biopsied at baseline and after 4 and 24 weeks of treatment, and several of the patients also had a later scalp biopsy. Clonality in the scalp was compared among normal scalp (n=4), patchy alopecia areata scalp (n=8), and alopecia totalis/universalis scalp (n=8). RNA was obtained with the PAXgene miRNA kit for fixed scalp, the miRNeasy kit for PBMCs, and the RNeasy kit for mouse skin. Amplification of TCRbeta CDR3 regions was done by immunoSEQ multiplex PCR using 35 Vbeta forward primers and 13 Jbeta reverse primers.

What the study reported, not specific to this receptor: During tofacitinib treatment, many expanded lesional clones remained in scalp and blood, and this persistence may partly explain relapse after treatment is stopped. Because the treated cohort was small and had only one nonresponder, larger studies are needed to examine links between baseline CD8+ expansion and response. Scalp clonality and the number of expanded CD8+ clones among the top 100 scalp clones were significantly decreased by tofacitinib. TCR sequences shared between patients were less clear than in mice, possibly partly because of HLA diversity in the patient population. Compared with normal scalp, lesional scalp had higher clonality and more expanded CD8+ clones, particularly in alopecia totalis/universalis, a pattern that suggests antigenic drive. Unlike mouse skin, where gammadelta T cells dominate, normal human skin contains resident alphabeta T cells that get sequenced too, which complicates analysis of the scalp TCR repertoire.

Sample: CD4+ T cells sorted from blood, taken at approximately week 42, from a patient treated with tofacitinib. In this chain, TRBV30 is recombined with TRBJ1-5, with the identity of the D gene unclear. The TCR sequence derives from a human donor with alopecia areata. The DNA is TGTGCCTGGAGTGAACGGAGTAGCAATCAGCCCCAGCATTTT. Its protein reads: CAWSERSSNQPQHF.